The rows below give T cell receptor beta chains drawn from one sample of a study of beta chain features in type 1 diabetes. Only in-frame clones appear in the TCRdb table, and some are missing; sequencing was by immunoSEQ multiplex PCR. Of approximately 400,000 clones listed, about 16% are singletons. The sample taken for sequencing was naive CD4+ T cells from blood. Receptor source: a woman between 18 and 29 years old in good health. Both conserved end residues are part of each CDR3. D genes are given only for firm matches. Not all rows give a size; the values are once, few, many and, for expanded clones, a class.

v_gene: TRBV7-2
abundance: .
d_gene: TRBD2
j_gene: TRBJ2-7
CDR3nt: TGTGCCAGCAGCTTAGCGAGGACTAGCACCTACGAGCAGTACTTC
CDR3aa: CASSLARTSTYEQYF

v_gene: TRBV9
abundance: .
d_gene: .
j_gene: TRBJ2-6
CDR3nt: TGTGCCAGCAGCTCCCGACTAGGGGCGAGCTCTGGGGCCAACGTCCTGACTTTC
CDR3aa: CASSSRLGASSGANVLTF

v_gene: TRBV2
abundance: .
d_gene: TRBD2
j_gene: TRBJ2-5
CDR3nt: TGTGCCAGCAGAGCTACCGGGACTAAAGAGACCCAGTACTTC
CDR3aa: CASRATGTKETQYF

v_gene: TRBV5-4
abundance: .
d_gene: TRBD1
j_gene: TRBJ2-5
CDR3nt: TGTGCCAGCAGCTTGCAGGGGGCGGGGGAGACCCAGTACTTC
CDR3aa: CASSLQGAGETQYF

v_gene: TRBV20-1
abundance: .
d_gene: .
j_gene: TRBJ2-5
CDR3nt: TGCAGTGCCGCCGGTGAGACCCAGTACTTC
CDR3aa: CSAAGETQYF

v_gene: TRBV10-3
abundance: few
d_gene: TRBD2
j_gene: TRBJ2-3
CDR3nt: TGTGCCGCGACGCCGGGACTACAACAAGATACGCAGTATTTT
CDR3aa: CAATPGLQQDTQYF

v_gene: TRBV9
abundance: .
d_gene: .
j_gene: TRBJ2-1
CDR3nt: TGTGCCAGCAGCTTGGCCCTCAATGAGCAGTTCTTC
CDR3aa: CASSLALNEQFF

v_gene: TRBV23-1
abundance: few
d_gene: TRBD2
j_gene: TRBJ2-7
CDR3nt: TGCGCCAGACTTAGCGGGAGGGCCTACGAGCAGTACTTC
CDR3aa: CARLSGRAYEQYF

v_gene: TRBV5-1
abundance: .
d_gene: TRBD2
j_gene: TRBJ2-5
CDR3nt: TGCGCCAGCAGCTTGGATCAAGGACTAGCGCCTAAAGAGACCCAGTACTTC
CDR3aa: CASSLDQGLAPKETQYF

v_gene: TRBV6-5
abundance: .
d_gene: .
j_gene: TRBJ2-7
CDR3nt: TGTGCCAGCACCCACGAGGCAGGGGCATACGAGCAGTACTTC
CDR3aa: CASTHEAGAYEQYF

v_gene: TRBV5-1
abundance: few
d_gene: .
j_gene: TRBJ2-3
CDR3nt: TGCGCCAGCAGCTCGGGCGGGAAGAGCACAGATACGCAGTATTTT
CDR3aa: CASSSGGKSTDTQYF

v_gene: TRBV23-1
abundance: once
d_gene: .
j_gene: TRBJ1-2
CDR3nt: TGCGCCAGCAGGAGCAGGAACAGAATGCCCCCTTTAGGTAACTATGGCTACACCTTC
CDR3aa: CASRSRNRMPPLGNYGYTF

v_gene: TRBV5-4
abundance: few
d_gene: TRBD2
j_gene: TRBJ2-4
CDR3nt: TGTGCCAGCAGCGGGGGACTAGCGGTTTCCGGGACTCAGTACTTC
CDR3aa: CASSGGLAVSGTQYF

v_gene: TRBV5-1
abundance: .
d_gene: TRBD2
j_gene: TRBJ2-2
CDR3nt: TGCGCCAGCAGCTTCCTCCTTATAGCGGGAGACGGGACCGGGGAGCTGTTTTTT
CDR3aa: CASSFLLIAGDGTGELFF

v_gene: TRBV28
abundance: few
d_gene: TRBD2
j_gene: TRBJ2-3
CDR3nt: TGTGCCACCTTCCGGGGTAGCGGGAGAACAGATACGCAGTATTTT
CDR3aa: CATFRGSGRTDTQYF

v_gene: TRBV7-6
abundance: .
d_gene: .
j_gene: TRBJ1-5
CDR3nt: TGTGCCAGCAGCTTAGGAGAGATACAGCCCCAGCATTTT
CDR3aa: CASSLGEIQPQHF

v_gene: TRBV29-1
abundance: .
d_gene: .
j_gene: TRBJ2-5
CDR3nt: TGCAGCGTTGATGAAGGGGGAGAGACCCAGTACTTC
CDR3aa: CSVDEGGETQYF

v_gene: TRBV11-3
abundance: few
d_gene: .
j_gene: TRBJ2-3
CDR3nt: TGTGCCAGCAGCTCCCGCCGGGGGTTCGGCGGATGCACAGATACGCAGTATTTT
CDR3aa: CASSSRRGFGGCTDTQYF

v_gene: TRBV6-6
abundance: .
d_gene: .
j_gene: TRBJ2-7
CDR3nt: TGTGCCAGCAGTTACGTGGGGGCCCACGAGCAGTACTTC
CDR3aa: CASSYVGAHEQYF

v_gene: TRBV29-1
abundance: .
d_gene: TRBD2
j_gene: TRBJ2-1
CDR3nt: TGCAGCGTTGGGCTAGCGGGAGGGTTTACCTACAATGAGCAGTTCTTC
CDR3aa: CSVGLAGGFTYNEQFF

v_gene: TRBV12-5
abundance: .
d_gene: TRBD2
j_gene: TRBJ2-2
CDR3nt: TGTGCTAGTGGTTTCAGACTAGCGGGAGGTCTCGGGGAGCTGTTTTTT
CDR3aa: CASGFRLAGGLGELFF

v_gene: TRBV18
abundance: .
d_gene: TRBD2
j_gene: TRBJ2-7
CDR3nt: TGTGCCAGCTCACTAAAGACTAGCGGGAGGGCCGATGCCTACGAGCAGTACTTC
CDR3aa: CASSLKTSGRADAYEQYF

v_gene: TRBV6-5
abundance: .
d_gene: TRBD2
j_gene: TRBJ2-5
CDR3nt: TGTGCCAGCAGTTACAAGCGGGGACAAGAGACCCAGTACTTC
CDR3aa: CASSYKRGQETQYF

v_gene: TRBV30
abundance: few
d_gene: .
j_gene: TRBJ2-7
CDR3nt: TGTGCCTGGAGCGCGAGCGGGCCGTGGGAGCAGTACTTC
CDR3aa: CAWSASGPWEQYF

v_gene: TRBV20-1
abundance: .
d_gene: .
j_gene: TRBJ1-1
CDR3nt: TGCAGTGCTAGACTCAACACTGAAGCTTTCTTT
CDR3aa: CSARLNTEAFF

v_gene: TRBV7-3
abundance: .
d_gene: TRBD2
j_gene: TRBJ2-3
CDR3nt: TGTGCCAGCAGCTTAAATAGCGGGAGCCTCTCAGATACGCAGTATTTT
CDR3aa: CASSLNSGSLSDTQYF

v_gene: TRBV2
abundance: few
d_gene: .
j_gene: TRBJ2-3
CDR3nt: TGTGCCAGCAGGAGATCCCAGGGGAGCGATACGCAGTATTTT
CDR3aa: CASRRSQGSDTQYF

v_gene: TRBV7-2
abundance: .
d_gene: TRBD1
j_gene: TRBJ1-5
CDR3nt: TGTGCCAGCAGCTTGACAGGGACGGTCAGCAATCAGCCCCAGCATTTT
CDR3aa: CASSLTGTVSNQPQHF

v_gene: TRBV28
abundance: .
d_gene: TRBD1
j_gene: TRBJ2-4
CDR3nt: TGTGCCAGCAGTGCCCGGACAGGGGGCGCGTCCAAAAACATTCAGTACTTC
CDR3aa: CASSARTGGASKNIQYF

v_gene: TRBV9
abundance: .
d_gene: .
j_gene: TRBJ2-2
CDR3nt: TGTGCCAGCAGCCAATCGAGCATAATCGGGGAGCTGTTTTTT
CDR3aa: CASSQSSIIGELFF

v_gene: TRBV30
abundance: .
d_gene: .
j_gene: TRBJ1-1
CDR3nt: TGTGCCTGGGAAGGACAGCCTGAAGCTTTCTTT
CDR3aa: CAWEGQPEAFF

v_gene: TRBV5-1
abundance: few
d_gene: TRBD1
j_gene: TRBJ2-1
CDR3nt: TGCGCCAGCAGCTTCAGACAGGGGAGATACAATGAGCAGTTCTTC
CDR3aa: CASSFRQGRYNEQFF

v_gene: TRBV7-2
abundance: .
d_gene: .
j_gene: TRBJ2-1
CDR3nt: TGTGCCAGCAGCTTAATAAATGAGCAGTTCTTC
CDR3aa: CASSLINEQFF

v_gene: TRBV5-1
abundance: few
d_gene: .
j_gene: TRBJ2-2
CDR3nt: TGCGCCAGCGGGGCGGCGAACACCGGGGAGCTGTTTTTT
CDR3aa: CASGAANTGELFF

v_gene: TRBV29-1
abundance: .
d_gene: TRBD2
j_gene: TRBJ2-3
CDR3nt: TGCAGCCCCGGACTAGCGGTTGACACAGATACGCAGTATTTT
CDR3aa: CSPGLAVDTDTQYF

v_gene: TRBV5-1
abundance: once
d_gene: .
j_gene: TRBJ1-4
CDR3nt: TGCGCCAGCAGCTTGGGACATGCAACTAATGAAAAACTGTTTTTT
CDR3aa: CASSLGHATNEKLFF

v_gene: TRBV9
abundance: .
d_gene: TRBD1
j_gene: TRBJ2-4
CDR3nt: TGTGCCAGCAGCCCCGGACAGGTGGGGGCCAAAAACATTCAGTACTTC
CDR3aa: CASSPGQVGAKNIQYF

v_gene: TRBV7-9
abundance: few
d_gene: .
j_gene: TRBJ2-7
CDR3nt: TGTGCCAGCAGCCAGGGGCCTAGCAGCTACGAGCAGTACTTC
CDR3aa: CASSQGPSSYEQYF

v_gene: TRBV10-3
abundance: many
d_gene: TRBD1
j_gene: TRBJ1-1
CDR3nt: TGTGCCATCGGAGCTACAGGGGACACTGAAGCTTTCTTT
CDR3aa: CAIGATGDTEAFF

v_gene: TRBV5-1
abundance: once
d_gene: TRBD1
j_gene: TRBJ1-2
CDR3nt: TGCGCCAGCAGCCTGGACAGGGGGCTAAAGGAGGACTATGGCTACACCTTC
CDR3aa: CASSLDRGLKEDYGYTF

v_gene: TRBV2
abundance: few
d_gene: .
j_gene: TRBJ2-3
CDR3nt: TGTGCCAGGGCCCGAGCGGAAGATACGCAGTATTTT
CDR3aa: CARARAEDTQYF